This T cell receptor (beta chain) was sequenced for a study of shared clonotypes between healthy human individuals. Only in-frame clones appear in the TCRdb table, and some are missing; sequencing was by immunoSEQ multiplex PCR. Among 470,000 or so clones listed, about 78% were seen once. Per the germline V gene, CDR1 is SGDLS and CDR2 is YYNGEE. The V gene end was trimmed by 0 bases and the J gene end by 4 bases; junction bases not matched to a gene: 5. The CDR3 totals 16 residues. This clonotype was obtained from a woman aged 40 to 50 in good health. Some clones in this sample may be carry-over from other donors' samples. This rearrangement joins TRBV9 to TRBJ2-1, with 9 bases matching TRBD2. The sample comprised PBMCs. The CDR3 DNA sequence: TGTGCCAGCAGCGTAGCGGGTAGCGGGAGTTACAATGAGCAGTTCTTC. It codes for CASSVAGSGSYNEQFF. Drawing the rest from reference TRBV9 and TRBJ2-1, the complete variable domain is DSGVTQTPKHLITATGQRVTLRCSPRSGDLSVYWYQQSLDQGLQFLIQYYNGEERAKGNILERFSAQQFPDLHSELNLSSLELGDSALYFCASSVAGSGSYNEQFFGPGTRLTVL.